The 7 T cell receptor beta chains given below trace back to one sample, sequenced in a study of blood T cell repertoires in COVID-19. TCRdb's table, derived via immunoSEQ multiplex PCR, lists solely in-frame clones and lacks some. The data hold around 310,000 clones, with 89% observed a single time. What was sequenced was peripheral blood. The receptors were gathered from a woman aged 55-75 years with acute or convalescent COVID-19.

The V call is TRBV27, the J call TRBJ2-7; 9 bases match TRBD1. This CDR3 has 14 amino acids. Trimming cost V 7 bases and J 2 bases; bases outside gene matches: 6. Germline-derived CDR1 and CDR2 are MNHEY and SMNVEV (reference sequence). The DNA for the CDR3 is TGTGCCAGCAAGAGGACAGGGGTTACCTACGAGCAGTACTTC. This translates into CASKRTGVTYEQYF.

This chain connects TRBV28 to TRBJ1-2; D is ambiguous. Germline CDR1 is MDHEN and CDR2 is SYDVKM. V lost 6 bases and J lost 5, with 10 bases in between. The CDR3 sequence is 12 residues long. The chain's CDR3 is CASRTTMYGYTF. The CDR3 DNA is TGTGCCAGCAGAACGACAATGTATGGCTACACCTTC.

This clone was seen a single time. CDR3 DNA: TGTGCCAGCAGCCAAGATCATCAGGGGGCATGGTATGGCTACACCTTC. Residues: CASSQDHQGAWYGYTF. The chain joins TRBV4-2 to TRBJ1-2; 8 positions agree with TRBD1. The trim removed 0 bases at V and 5 bases at J, leaving 8 bases unmatched. The CDR3 runs to 16 residues. CDR1 LGHNA and CDR2 YNFKEQ come from the germline V gene.

The rearrangement joins TRBV11-1 to TRBJ2-5, with 10 bases fitting TRBD2. Germline-derived CDR1 and CDR2 are SGHAT and FQDESV (reference sequence). The junction had 6 bases not matched to a gene; V was cut back by 4 bases and J by 4 bases. There are 15 residues in the CDR3. CDR3 protein: CASSSQRGGLETQYF. CDR3 nucleotides: TGTGCCAGCAGCTCCCAGCGGGGGGGCCTAGAGACCCAGTACTTC.

The V call is TRBV9, the J call TRBJ2-1, with a possible D match to TRBD2 (7 bases). Trimming took 4 bases from V and 3 from J, leaving 17 bases between them. This CDR3 spans 16 amino acids. The germline V gene has CDR1 SGDLS and CDR2 YYNGEE. DNA for the CDR3: TGTGCCAGCAGCCCCGCCGGGGGGCTAAACTACAATGAGCAGTTCTTC. It is translated as CASSPAGGLNYNEQFF.

The chain links TRBV6-2 or TRBV6-3 to TRBJ1-1; D not certain. The germline V and J ends were trimmed by 0 bases and 0 bases, with 11 bases remaining between them. The CDR3 contains 16 residues. Germline V CDR1 and CDR2: MNHEY, SVGEGT. The CDR3 sequence is CASSYSFRQMNTEAFF. Written as DNA, the CDR3 is TGTGCCAGCAGTTACTCTTTTCGACAAATGAACACTGAAGCTTTCTTT.

The chain joins TRBV7-8 to TRBJ2-1; TRBD1 is a possible D gene (6 bases). The CDR3 covers 14 residues. Germline values: CDR1 SGHVS, CDR2 FQNEAQ. Trimming removed 9 bases at V and 1 base at J, with 13 bases between. The CDR3 sequence: CASTSQGSYNEQFF. The CDR3 nucleotides are TGTGCCAGTACCTCGCAGGGGTCCTACAATGAGCAGTTCTTC.